This T cell receptor (beta chain) derives from a study of molecular identifiers for immune sequencing clone quantification. Libraries for naive CD8 T cells, which were made from roughly 21,000 to 960,000 sorted cells, drew on 10%, 30% or 50% of the RNA. On this clonotype itself: Antigen unknown.

Germline V gives CDR1 MGHRA, CDR2 YSYEKL. CDR3 length: 15 amino acids. Trimming took 4 bases from V and 6 from J; bases not matched to a gene: 12. General study results and limits: The study reportedly detected spiked Jurkat TCR RNA from one cell among 990,000 or so naive cells.

Via MiXCR, TCRdb re-called the PCR reads, giving one row per CDR3 protein. This table holds about 640,000 distinct CDR3 sequences, just under 20% found once. The chain couples TRBV4-1 to TRBJ2-7; 7 positions agree with TRBD1. The sequenced sample consisted of naive CD8+ T cells from blood, with Jurkat cell RNA spiked in. Subset meaning: FACS-sorted CD8+CD4-CCR7+CD45RA+ naive T cells. This receptor was taken from a human donor in good health. Some libraries in this study had Jurkat cell RNA spiked in. CDR3 coding DNA: TGCGCCAGCAGCCGCACCGGGACAGCTCTATCCGAGCAGTACTTC. It encodes CASSRTGTALSEQYF.